The 7 T cell receptor beta chains presented below share a single source sample, sequenced in a study of blood T cell repertoires in COVID-19. TCRdb keeps only in-frame clones here, not all; method: immunoSEQ multiplex PCR. The table lists around 340,000 clones, approximately 83% of them singletons. Sequencing used PBMCs or T cells enriched from blood (not recorded which). The receptors were sampled from a woman aged 40 to 50 with acute COVID-19.

The gene calls are TRBV7-9 and TRBJ1-2, with TRBD1 matching 12 bases. The junction had 6 bases not matched to a gene; V was cut back by 3 bases and J by 4 bases. Germline V gene data show CDR1 as SEHNR and CDR2 as FQNEAQ (reference sequence). The CDR3 loop spans 16 amino acids. CDR3 region: CASSFAGQGAIYGYTF. CDR3 sequence (DNA): TGTGCCAGCAGCTTTGCGGGACAGGGGGCGATCTATGGCTACACCTTC.

The chain recombines TRBV6-4 with TRBJ2-1; the match to TRBD2 covers 11 bases. CDR3 size: 15 residues. Germline CDR1 and CDR2: MRHNA and SNTAGT. Germline trimming cut 0 bases from V and 6 bases from J; bases unmatched to any gene: 1. DNA for the CDR3: TGTGCCAGCAGTGACTCTAGCGGGGGGGCCAATGAGCAGTTCTTC. Translated, it gives CASSDSSGGANEQFF.

The V call is TRBV19, the J call TRBJ1-6; TRBD1 might be the D (5 bases). The CDR3 spans 13 residues. V was cut by 7 bases and J by 9 bases, with 13 bases left in between. Germline V gene lookup returns CDR1 LNHDA and CDR2 SQIVND (reference sequence). CDR3 sequence reads: CASNPGLRSPLHF. The CDR3 DNA reads as TGTGCCAGTAACCCGGGACTGCGTTCACCCCTCCACTTT.

This clone was observed a few times. The CDR3 sequence: CASSPPSGSYHEQYF. CDR3 coding DNA: TGTGCCAGCTCACCACCTAGCGGGAGTTACCACGAGCAGTACTTC. The chain is built from TRBV18 and TRBJ2-7; TRBD2 agrees at 9 bases. The CDR3 sequence is 15 residues long. Germline lookup yields CDR1 KGHSH and CDR2 LQKENI. The J segment lost 5 bases and the V segment lost 0 bases, leaving 5 bases of the junction unmatched.

The chain is built from TRBV20-1 and TRBJ2-3; no definite D call. The V gene lost 7 bases and the J gene lost 3 bases, with 5 bases spanning the gap. This CDR3 has 10 residues. The germline V gene encodes CDR1 DFQATT and CDR2 SNEGSKA (reference sequence). The CDR3 region has the DNA TGCAGTGTAGTGACAGATACGCAGTATTTT. Protein product: CSVVTDTQYF.

The chain combines TRBV11-2 with TRBJ2-5, with D possibly being TRBD2 (6 bases). V was shortened by 7 bases and J by 0 bases, with 12 bases between the two germline ends. The V gene's germline CDR1 is SGHAT and CDR2 FQNNGV. CDR3 size: 14 residues. CDR3 DNA: TGTGCCAGCACCGGGGGACGTTACCAAGAGACCCAGTACTTC. This translates into CASTGGRYQETQYF.

This CDR3 is CSASGGGDQPQHF. The CDR3 region has the DNA TGCAGTGCTAGTGGGGGGGGCGATCAGCCCCAGCATTTT. This chain uses TRBV20-1 with TRBJ1-5, with D tentatively TRBD1 (6 bases). From germline, CDR1 is DFQATT and CDR2 SNEGSKA (reference sequence). Trimming took off 3 bases at V and 5 bases at J, with 11 bases between the two ends. This CDR3 region has 13 residues.